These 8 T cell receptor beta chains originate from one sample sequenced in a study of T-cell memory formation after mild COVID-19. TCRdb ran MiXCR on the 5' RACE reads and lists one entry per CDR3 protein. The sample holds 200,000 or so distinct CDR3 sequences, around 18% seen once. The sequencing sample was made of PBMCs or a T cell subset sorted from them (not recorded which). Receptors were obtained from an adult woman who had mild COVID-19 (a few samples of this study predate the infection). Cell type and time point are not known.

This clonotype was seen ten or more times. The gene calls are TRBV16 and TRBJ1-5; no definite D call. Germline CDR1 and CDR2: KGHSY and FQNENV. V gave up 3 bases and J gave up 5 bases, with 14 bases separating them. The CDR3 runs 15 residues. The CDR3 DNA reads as TGTGCCAGCAGCCAGTCAAACAGAAAAGATCAGCCCCAGCATTTT. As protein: CASSQSNRKDQPQHF.

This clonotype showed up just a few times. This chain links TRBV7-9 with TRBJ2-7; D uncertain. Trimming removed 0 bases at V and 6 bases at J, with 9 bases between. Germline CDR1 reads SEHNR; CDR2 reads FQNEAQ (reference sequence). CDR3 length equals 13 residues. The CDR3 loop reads CASSLAEPFEQYF. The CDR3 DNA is TGTGCCAGCAGCTTAGCCGAACCCTTCGAGCAGTACTTC.

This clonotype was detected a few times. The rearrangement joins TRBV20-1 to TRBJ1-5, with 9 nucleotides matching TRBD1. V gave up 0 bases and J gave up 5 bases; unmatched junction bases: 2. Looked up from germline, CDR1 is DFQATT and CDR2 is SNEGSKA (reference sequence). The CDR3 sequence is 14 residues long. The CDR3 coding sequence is TGCAGTGCTAGAGACCGGACAGGGGATCAGCCCCAGCATTTT. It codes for CSARDRTGDQPQHF.

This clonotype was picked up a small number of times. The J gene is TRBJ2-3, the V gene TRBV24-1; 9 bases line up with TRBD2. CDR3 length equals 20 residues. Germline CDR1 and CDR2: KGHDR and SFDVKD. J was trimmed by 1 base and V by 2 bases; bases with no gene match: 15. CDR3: CATSDSPGQQTSGRTDTQYF. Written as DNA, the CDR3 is TGTGCCACCAGTGATTCGCCGGGACAGCAAACTAGCGGGCGCACAGATACGCAGTATTTT.

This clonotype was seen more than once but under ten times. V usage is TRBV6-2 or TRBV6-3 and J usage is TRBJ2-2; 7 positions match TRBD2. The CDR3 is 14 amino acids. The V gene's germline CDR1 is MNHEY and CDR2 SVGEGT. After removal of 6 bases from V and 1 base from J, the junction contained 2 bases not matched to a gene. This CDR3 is CASRPSGNTGELFF. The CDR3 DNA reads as TGTGCCAGCAGACCTAGCGGGAACACCGGGGAGCTGTTTTTT.

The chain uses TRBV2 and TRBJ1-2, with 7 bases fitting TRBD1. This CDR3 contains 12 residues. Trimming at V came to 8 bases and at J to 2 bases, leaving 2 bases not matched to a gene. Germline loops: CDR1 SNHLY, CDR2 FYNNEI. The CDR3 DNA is TGTGCCAGCCAGACAGGGAACTATGGCTACACCTTC. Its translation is CASQTGNYGYTF.

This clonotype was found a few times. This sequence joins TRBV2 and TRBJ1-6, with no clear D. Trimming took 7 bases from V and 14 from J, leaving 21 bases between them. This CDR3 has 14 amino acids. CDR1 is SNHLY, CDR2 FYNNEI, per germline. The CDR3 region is CASMPGLPLRSLHF. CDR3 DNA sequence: TGTGCCAGCATGCCCGGACTTCCCTTGAGGTCCCTCCACTTT.

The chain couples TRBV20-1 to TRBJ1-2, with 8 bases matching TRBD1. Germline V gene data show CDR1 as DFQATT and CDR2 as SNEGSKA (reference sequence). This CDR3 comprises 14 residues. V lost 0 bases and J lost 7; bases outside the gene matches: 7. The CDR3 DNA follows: TGCAGTGCTAGAGAACACAGGGGGGGCCTTGGCTACACCTTC. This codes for CSAREHRGGLGYTF.